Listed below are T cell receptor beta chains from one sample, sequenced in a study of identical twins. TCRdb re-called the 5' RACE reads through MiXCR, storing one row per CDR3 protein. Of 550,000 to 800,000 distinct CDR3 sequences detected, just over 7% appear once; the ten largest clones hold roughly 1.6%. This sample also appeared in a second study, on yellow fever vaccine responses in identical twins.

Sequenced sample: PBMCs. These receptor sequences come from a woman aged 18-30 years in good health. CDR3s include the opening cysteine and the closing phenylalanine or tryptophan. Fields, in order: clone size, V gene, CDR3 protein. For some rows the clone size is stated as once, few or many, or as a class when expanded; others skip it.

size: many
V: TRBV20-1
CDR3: CSARPYSAVNTEAFF

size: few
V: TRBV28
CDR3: CASSPLQRGAYEQYF

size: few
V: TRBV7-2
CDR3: CASSLVLHRENEQFF

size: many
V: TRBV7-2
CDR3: CASSLAVLAVNEKLFF

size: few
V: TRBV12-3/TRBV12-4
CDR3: CASSFGTSGNNEQFF

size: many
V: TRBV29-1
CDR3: CSVQGSNQPQHF

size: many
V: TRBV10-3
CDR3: CAIRPAWGTLNTEAFF

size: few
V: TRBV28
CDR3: CASSGLGGGHEQFF

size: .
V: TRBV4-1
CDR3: CASSQDLASSRNEQFF

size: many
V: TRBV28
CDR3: CASSVVRNGKLFF

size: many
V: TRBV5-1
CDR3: CASSPGTGWDSPLHF

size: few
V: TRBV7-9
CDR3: CASSSTTSSAEQFF

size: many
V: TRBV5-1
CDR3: CASSLSSGSPHQETQYF

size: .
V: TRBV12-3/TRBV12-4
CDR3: CASSLLFGTDTQYF

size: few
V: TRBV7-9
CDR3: CASSHIEAGRAHEQFF

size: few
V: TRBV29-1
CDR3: CSVGQGRTDTQYF

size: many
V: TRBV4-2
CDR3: CASSQEPDRNEQYF

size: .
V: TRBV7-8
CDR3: CASSLEGTGGLRQPQHF

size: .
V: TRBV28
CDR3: CASSFRQGARSSGANVLTF

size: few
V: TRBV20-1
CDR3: CSAKLAGGHITGELFF

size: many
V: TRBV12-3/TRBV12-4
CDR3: CASRDRNEKLFF

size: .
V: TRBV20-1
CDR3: CSAGQDRGVYGYTF

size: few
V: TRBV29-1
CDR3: CSVKEMENTGELFF

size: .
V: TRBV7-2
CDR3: CASSSQGINGYTF

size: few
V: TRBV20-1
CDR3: CSASPNRAGVEKLFF

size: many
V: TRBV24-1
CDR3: CATSDGTGGNTEAFF

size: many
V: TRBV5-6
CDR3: CASRKSWGEQYF

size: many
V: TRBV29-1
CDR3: CSVDQGLPTDTQYF

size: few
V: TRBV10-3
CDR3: CAISESVAKDNYGYTF

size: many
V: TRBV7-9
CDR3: CASSLNQMNTEAFF

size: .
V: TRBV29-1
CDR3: CSVGASGLNEQFF

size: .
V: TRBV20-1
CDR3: CSASLAAGGSYNEQFF

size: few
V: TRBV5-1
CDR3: CASSLRSGGIYNEQFF

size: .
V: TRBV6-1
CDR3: CASTSSGTPYNEQFF

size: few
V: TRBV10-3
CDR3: CAISESPHQRGTYNEQFF

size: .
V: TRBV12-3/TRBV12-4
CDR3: CASSSVPSGRTPGANVLTF

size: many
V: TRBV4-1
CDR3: CASSNPTGTPVFGTDTQYF

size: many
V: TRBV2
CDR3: CASSDEVPLRETQYF

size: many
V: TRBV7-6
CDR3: CASSLVPREKYNEQFF

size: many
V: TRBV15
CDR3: CATSRTLGTDSGNTIYF

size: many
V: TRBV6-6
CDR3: CASTNPVQTSLRF

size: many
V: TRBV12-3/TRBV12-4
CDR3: CASRRLAGGPAGELFF

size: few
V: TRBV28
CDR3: CASKNGGSADTQYF

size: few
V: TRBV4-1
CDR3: CASSRSGGDTGELFF